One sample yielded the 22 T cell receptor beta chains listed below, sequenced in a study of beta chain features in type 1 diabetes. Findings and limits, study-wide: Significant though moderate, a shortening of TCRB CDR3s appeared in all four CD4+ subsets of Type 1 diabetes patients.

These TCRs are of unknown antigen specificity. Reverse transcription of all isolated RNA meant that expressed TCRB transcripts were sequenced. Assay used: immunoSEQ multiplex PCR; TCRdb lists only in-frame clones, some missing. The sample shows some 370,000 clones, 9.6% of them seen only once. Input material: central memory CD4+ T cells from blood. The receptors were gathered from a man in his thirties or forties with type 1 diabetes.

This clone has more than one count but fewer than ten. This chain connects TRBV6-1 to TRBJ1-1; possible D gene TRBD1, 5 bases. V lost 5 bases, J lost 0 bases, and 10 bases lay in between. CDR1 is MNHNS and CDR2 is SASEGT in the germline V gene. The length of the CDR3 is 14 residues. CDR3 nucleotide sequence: TGTGCCAGCAGTCGCGAGGGGCTGAACACTGAAGCTTTCTTT. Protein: CASSREGLNTEAFF.

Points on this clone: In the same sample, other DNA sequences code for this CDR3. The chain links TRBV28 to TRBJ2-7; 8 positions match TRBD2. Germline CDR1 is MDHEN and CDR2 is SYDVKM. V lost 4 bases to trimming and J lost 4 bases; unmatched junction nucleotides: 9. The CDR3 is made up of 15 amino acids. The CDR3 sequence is CASSSPGGGRYEQYF. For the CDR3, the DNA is TGTGCCAGCAGTTCCCCGGGGGGGGGCAGGTACGAGCAGTACTTC.

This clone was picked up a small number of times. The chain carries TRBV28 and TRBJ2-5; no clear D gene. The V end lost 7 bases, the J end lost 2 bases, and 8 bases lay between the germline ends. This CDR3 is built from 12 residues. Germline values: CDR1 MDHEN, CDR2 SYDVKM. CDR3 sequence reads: CASNPRQETQYF. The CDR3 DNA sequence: TGTGCCAGCAACCCGCGTCAAGAGACCCAGTACTTC.

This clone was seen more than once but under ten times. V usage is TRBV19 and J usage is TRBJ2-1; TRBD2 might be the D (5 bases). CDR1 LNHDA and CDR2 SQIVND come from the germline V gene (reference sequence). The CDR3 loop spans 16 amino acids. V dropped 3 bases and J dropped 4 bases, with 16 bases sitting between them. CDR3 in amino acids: CASSIYRAVGYNEQFF. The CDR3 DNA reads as TGTGCCAGTAGTATCTATAGAGCGGTCGGTTACAATGAGCAGTTCTTC.

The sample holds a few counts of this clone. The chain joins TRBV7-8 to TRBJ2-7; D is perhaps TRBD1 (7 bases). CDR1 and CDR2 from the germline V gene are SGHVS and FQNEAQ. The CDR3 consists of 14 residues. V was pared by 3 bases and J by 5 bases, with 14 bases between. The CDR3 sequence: CASSFGQEGDEQYF. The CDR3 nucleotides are TGTGCCAGCAGCTTCGGACAGGAGGGGGACGAGCAGTACTTC.

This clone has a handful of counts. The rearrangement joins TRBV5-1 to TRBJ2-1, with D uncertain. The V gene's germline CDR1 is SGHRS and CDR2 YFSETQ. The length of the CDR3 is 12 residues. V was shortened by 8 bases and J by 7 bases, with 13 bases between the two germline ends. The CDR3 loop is CASFDSRNEQFF. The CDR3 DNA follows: TGCGCCAGTTTTGACTCTCGGAATGAGCAGTTCTTC.

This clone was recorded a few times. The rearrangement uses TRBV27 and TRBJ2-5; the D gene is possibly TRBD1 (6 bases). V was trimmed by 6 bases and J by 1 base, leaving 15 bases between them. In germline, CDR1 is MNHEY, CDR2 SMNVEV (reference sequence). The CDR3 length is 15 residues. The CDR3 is CASSQLQGTQETQYF. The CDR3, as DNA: TGTGCCAGCAGCCAACTACAGGGTACCCAAGAGACCCAGTACTTC.

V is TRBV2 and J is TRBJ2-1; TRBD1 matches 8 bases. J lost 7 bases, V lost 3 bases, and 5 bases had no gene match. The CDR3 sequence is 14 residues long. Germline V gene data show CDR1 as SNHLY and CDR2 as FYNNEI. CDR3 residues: CASSETGAGNEQFF. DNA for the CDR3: TGTGCCAGCAGTGAGACAGGGGCTGGGAATGAGCAGTTCTTC.

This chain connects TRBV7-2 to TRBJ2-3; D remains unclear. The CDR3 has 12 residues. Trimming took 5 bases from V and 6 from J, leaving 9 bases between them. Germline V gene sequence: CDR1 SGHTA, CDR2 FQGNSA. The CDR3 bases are TGTGCCAGCAGCCCAAGACTGGATACGCAGTATTTT. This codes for CASSPRLDTQYF.

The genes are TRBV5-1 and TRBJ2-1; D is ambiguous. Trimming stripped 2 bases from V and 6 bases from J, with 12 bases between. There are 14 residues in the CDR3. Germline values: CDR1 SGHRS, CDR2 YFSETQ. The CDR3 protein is CASSLYSTINEQFF. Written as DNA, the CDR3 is TGCGCCAGCAGCTTATATTCCACTATCAATGAGCAGTTCTTC.

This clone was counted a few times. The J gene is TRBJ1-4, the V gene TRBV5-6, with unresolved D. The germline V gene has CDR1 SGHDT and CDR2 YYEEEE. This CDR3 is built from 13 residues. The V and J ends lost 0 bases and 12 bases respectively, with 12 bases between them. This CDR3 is CASSLGASGELFF. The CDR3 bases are TGTGCCAGCAGCTTGGGTGCCTCAGGAGAACTGTTTTTT.

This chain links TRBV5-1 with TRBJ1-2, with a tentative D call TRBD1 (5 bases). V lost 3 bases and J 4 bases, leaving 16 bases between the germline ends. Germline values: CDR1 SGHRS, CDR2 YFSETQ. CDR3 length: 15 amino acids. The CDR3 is CASSSDPTEVYGYTF. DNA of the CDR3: TGCGCCAGCAGCTCGGATCCGACAGAGGTCTATGGCTACACCTTC.

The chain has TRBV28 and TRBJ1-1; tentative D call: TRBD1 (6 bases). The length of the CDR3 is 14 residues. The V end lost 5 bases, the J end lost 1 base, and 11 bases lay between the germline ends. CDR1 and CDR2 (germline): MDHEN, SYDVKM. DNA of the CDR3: TGTGCCAGCAGTCCCCAGGACAGGAACACTGAAGCTTTCTTT. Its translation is CASSPQDRNTEAFF.

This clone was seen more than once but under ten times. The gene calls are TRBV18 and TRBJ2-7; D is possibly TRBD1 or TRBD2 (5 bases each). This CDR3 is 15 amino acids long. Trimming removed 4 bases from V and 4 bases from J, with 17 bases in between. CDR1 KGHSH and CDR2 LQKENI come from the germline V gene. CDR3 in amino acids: CASSQTSGTEYEQYF. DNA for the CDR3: TGTGCCAGCTCACAAACCTCCGGGACGGAATACGAGCAGTACTTC. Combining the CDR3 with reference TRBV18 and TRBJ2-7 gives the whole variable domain NAGVMQNPRHLVRRRGQEARLRCSPMKGHSHVYWYRQLPEEGLKFMVYLQKENIIDESGMPKERFSAEFPKEGPSILRIQQVVRGDSAAYFCASSQTSGTEYEQYFGPGTRLTVT.

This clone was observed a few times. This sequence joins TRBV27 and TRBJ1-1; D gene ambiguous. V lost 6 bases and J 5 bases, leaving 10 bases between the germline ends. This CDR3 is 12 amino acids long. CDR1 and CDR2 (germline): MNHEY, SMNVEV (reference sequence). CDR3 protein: CASSRANTEAFF. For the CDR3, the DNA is TGTGCCAGCAGCCGAGCAAATACTGAAGCTTTCTTT.

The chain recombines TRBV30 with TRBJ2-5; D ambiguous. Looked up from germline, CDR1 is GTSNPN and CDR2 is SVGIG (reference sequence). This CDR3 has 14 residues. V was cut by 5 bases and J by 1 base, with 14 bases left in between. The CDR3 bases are TGTGCCTGGGCGAAAGGGTCTATCCAAGAGACCCAGTACTTC. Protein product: CAWAKGSIQETQYF.

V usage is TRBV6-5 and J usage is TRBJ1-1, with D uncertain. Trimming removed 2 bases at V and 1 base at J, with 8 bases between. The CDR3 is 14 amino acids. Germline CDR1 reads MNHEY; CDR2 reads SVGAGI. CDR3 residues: CASSYRGENTEAFF. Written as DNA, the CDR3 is TGTGCCAGCAGTTACCGCGGAGAGAACACTGAAGCTTTCTTT.

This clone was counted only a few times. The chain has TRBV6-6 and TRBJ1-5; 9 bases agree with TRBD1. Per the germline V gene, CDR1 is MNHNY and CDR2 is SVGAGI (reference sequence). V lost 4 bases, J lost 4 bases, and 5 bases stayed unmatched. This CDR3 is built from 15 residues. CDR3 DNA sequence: TGTGCCAGCAGTTGGATACAGGGGGCGAATCAGCCCCAGCATTTT. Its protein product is CASSWIQGANQPQHF.

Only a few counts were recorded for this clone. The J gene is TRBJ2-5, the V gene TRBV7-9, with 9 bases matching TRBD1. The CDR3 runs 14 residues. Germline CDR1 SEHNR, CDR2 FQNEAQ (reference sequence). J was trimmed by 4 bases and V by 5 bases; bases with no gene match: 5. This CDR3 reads CASSPGTGRETQYF. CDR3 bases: TGTGCCAGCAGCCCCGGGACAGGGCGAGAGACCCAGTACTTC.

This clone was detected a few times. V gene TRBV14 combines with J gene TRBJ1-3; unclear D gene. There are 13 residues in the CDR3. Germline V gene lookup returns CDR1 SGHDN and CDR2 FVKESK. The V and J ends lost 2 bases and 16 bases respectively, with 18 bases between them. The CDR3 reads CASSQSGSHSCYF. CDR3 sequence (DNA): TGTGCCAGCAGCCAAAGTGGAAGCCACTCGTGTTATTTT.

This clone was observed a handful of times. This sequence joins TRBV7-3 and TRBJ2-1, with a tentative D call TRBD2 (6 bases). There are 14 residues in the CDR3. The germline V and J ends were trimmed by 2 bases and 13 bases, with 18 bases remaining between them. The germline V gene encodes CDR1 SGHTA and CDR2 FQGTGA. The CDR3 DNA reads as TGTGCCAGCAGCTTAGCGGGTCCAGCGGGCTTTCAGTTCTTC. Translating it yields CASSLAGPAGFQFF.

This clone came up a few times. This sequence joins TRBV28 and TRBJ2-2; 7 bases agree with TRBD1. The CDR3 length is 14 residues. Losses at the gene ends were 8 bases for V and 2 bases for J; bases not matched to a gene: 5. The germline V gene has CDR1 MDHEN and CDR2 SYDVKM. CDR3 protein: CASLDRINTGELFF. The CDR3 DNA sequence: TGTGCCAGCTTGGACAGGATCAACACCGGGGAGCTGTTTTTT.